The sequence of this TCR beta chain was determined in a study of identical twins. Points from the study as a whole: In monozygotic twins, models underestimated the sharing of out-of-frame TCR alpha.

This clonotype was detected only a few times. Its specificity is not known. V was clipped by 3 bases and J by 6 bases; unmatched bases: 9. This CDR3 has 15 amino acids. cDNA carried unique molecular identifiers, and a universal primer site was added by template switching. From the 5' RACE reads, TCRdb called clonotypes with MiXCR, one entry per CDR3 protein. The table records around 690,000 distinct CDR3 sequences, around 20% of them present only once. This sample was shared with a second study, whose subject was T cells expressing NK-cell markers. That paper states: Sequencing of TCR beta repertoires drew on sorted CD3+CD56+NKG2C+, CD3+CD56+NKG2C- and CD3+CD56-NKG2C+ T cells. The sequencing cohort of eight donors included seven HCMV-seropositive individuals and one seronegative individual.

The receptor's source is a woman younger than 35 in good health. V usage is TRBV12-3 or TRBV12-4 and J usage is TRBJ2-5; 8 positions match TRBD2. Sequencing used PBMCs. The CDR3 here is CASSFFSGIRKTQYF. For the CDR3, the DNA is TGTGCCAGCAGTTTCTTTAGCGGGATCAGAAAGACCCAGTACTTC.